This TCR beta chain was profiled in a study of radiotherapy plus CTLA-4 blockade in lung cancer. Across the whole study: With roughly 30% of patients having disease control, objective responses were seen in approximately 19%. Regarding the study as a whole: Increased serum interferon-beta after radiation also reportedly predicted response strongly.

This clone has only a few counts. Its antigen is still unknown. Patients had chemo-refractory metastatic non-small-cell lung cancer and received focal radiation plus CTLA-4 blockade that used ipilimumab. Profiled with immunoSEQ multiplex PCR; TCRdb holds only in-frame clones, not every one. The repertoire has approximately 72,000 clones, roughly 78% of them found once; the top ten carry 7% to 8.5%. Trimming removed 4 bases from V and 2 bases from J; junction bases left unmatched: 6. This CDR3 contains 17 residues. In germline, CDR1 is SNHLY, CDR2 FYNNEI. The sample in question was peripheral blood, obtained from a patient treated with radiotherapy plus ipilimumab. The chain combines TRBV2 with TRBJ2-3; 13 bases map to TRBD2. This TCR was sampled from a human donor with non-small cell lung cancer who had a complete response to radiotherapy plus ipilimumab. The CDR3 bases are TGTGCCAGCAGTGGAAGCGGGACTAGCGGGAACACAGATACGCAGTATTTT. Translating gives CASSGSGTSGNTDTQYF.